These 3 T cell receptor beta chains were all obtained from the same sample, sequenced in a study of T cells after yellow fever vaccination. Using its own MiXCR run on the 5' RACE reads, TCRdb lists one record per CDR3 protein. The profile shows about 170,000 distinct CDR3 sequences, approximately 9.9% of them singletons. The material sequenced was CD8+ T cells sorted from PBMCs, taken 15 days after the yellow fever booster vaccination. The receptors originated from a young man who received the YFV17D yellow fever vaccine.

This clonotype has more than one count but fewer than ten. The gene calls are TRBV11-2 and TRBJ1-2, with D tentatively TRBD1 (5 bases). Germline values: CDR1 SGHAT, CDR2 FQNNGV. Trimming removed 3 bases at V and 6 bases at J, with 11 bases between. The CDR3 is 13 residues long. Here the CDR3 reads CASSFGTGDGYTF. The CDR3 nucleotides are TGTGCCAGCAGCTTTGGGACTGGGGATGGCTACACCTTC.

This clonotype was counted between two and nine times. V and J are TRBV5-1 and TRBJ1-2, with D tentatively TRBD1 (5 bases). The CDR3 totals 15 residues. V was shortened by 4 bases and J by 7 bases, with 20 bases between the two germline ends. Germline V gene data show CDR1 as SGHRS and CDR2 as YFSETQ. This chain's CDR3 is CASSDTPGTHLGYTF. Written as DNA, the CDR3 is TGCGCCAGCAGCGACACACCCGGGACCCATCTTGGCTACACCTTC.

In this sample, this clonotype turned up many times. The chain recombines TRBV29-1 with TRBJ2-2; possible D gene TRBD1, 6 bases. The CDR3 has 13 residues. V gave up 7 bases and J gave up 1 base, with 10 bases separating them. Per germline, CDR1 SQVTM and CDR2 ANQGSEA. Here the CDR3 reads CSAQGQNTGELFF. Here the CDR3 DNA reads TGCAGCGCTCAGGGACAGAACACCGGGGAGCTGTTTTTT.